Listed below are T cell receptor beta chains from one sample, sequenced in a study of blood T cell repertoires in COVID-19. The data were produced by immunoSEQ multiplex PCR, yet TCRdb's version contains in-frame clones alone and is incomplete. The sample consists of a few hundred thousand clones, 70% to 90% of them appearing once. Sequenced: peripheral blood. Receptors originate from a man in his fifties or sixties who had recovered from COVID-19. CDR3s include the opening cysteine and the closing phenylalanine or tryptophan. The D gene is left open where the match is weak. Expanded clones get a size class; other rows say once, few or many, or leave the size out.

size: .; V: TRBV19; D: .; J: TRBJ2-5; CDR3: CASSIRAPREPQYF; DNA: TGTGCCAGTAGTATCAGGGCGCCAAGAGAGCCCCAGTACTTC
size: .; V: TRBV19; D: .; J: TRBJ2-7; CDR3: CASSIPGLSEQYF; DNA: TGTGCCAGTAGTATACCAGGGCTCAGCGAGCAGTACTTC
size: .; V: TRBV3-1/TRBV3-2; D: .; J: TRBJ2-7; CDR3: CASSRGDINSYEQYF; DNA: TGTGCCAGCAGCCGAGGGGACATCAACTCCTACGAGCAGTACTTC
size: once; V: TRBV21-1; D: .; J: TRBJ1-2; CDR3: CASSKGKYGYTF; DNA: TGTGCCAGCAGCAAGGGCAAGTATGGCTACACCTTC
size: .; V: TRBV7-9; D: TRBD2; J: TRBJ2-5; CDR3: CASSPGAGAYQETQYF; DNA: TGTGCCAGCAGCCCTGGAGCGGGAGCGTACCAAGAGACCCAGTACTTC
size: .; V: TRBV15; D: .; J: TRBJ2-7; CDR3: CATSRDQGAPYEQYF; DNA: TGTGCCACCAGCAGAGATCAAGGGGCCCCCTACGAGCAGTACTTC
size: .; V: TRBV24-1; D: TRBD2; J: TRBJ2-1; CDR3: CATSDRREGEEQFF; DNA: TGTGCCACCAGTGACCGGCGGGAGGGTGAGGAGCAGTTCTTC
size: .; V: TRBV6-2/TRBV6-3; D: .; J: TRBJ1-6; CDR3: CASSPGDSPLHF; DNA: TGTGCCAGCAGTCCCGGGGATTCACCCCTCCACTTT
size: once; V: TRBV13; D: .; J: TRBJ2-7; CDR3: CASSLRGLSYEQYF; DNA: TGTGCCAGCAGCTTACGGGGTCTCTCCTACGAGCAGTACTTC
size: .; V: TRBV19; D: .; J: TRBJ1-6; CDR3: CASSSRGSSPLHF; DNA: TGTGCCAGTAGTAGCAGGGGATCTTCACCCCTCCACTTT
size: .; V: TRBV5-6; D: TRBD1; J: TRBJ2-7; CDR3: CASSWWDRGVYEQYF; DNA: TGTGCCAGCAGCTGGTGGGACAGGGGGGTCTACGAGCAGTACTTC
size: .; V: TRBV4-1; D: TRBD2; J: TRBJ2-7; CDR3: CASSQSPGLDDEQYF; DNA: TGCGCCAGCAGCCAAAGCCCGGGACTAGACGACGAGCAGTACTTC
size: .; V: TRBV18; D: .; J: TRBJ1-2; CDR3: CASSPPEGSLGGYTF; DNA: TGTGCCAGCTCACCACCGGAGGGTTCTTTAGGTGGCTACACCTTC
size: once; V: TRBV6-5; D: TRBD1; J: TRBJ2-7; CDR3: CASRYMGRQGSYEQYF; DNA: TGTGCCAGCAGGTACATGGGACGACAGGGCTCCTACGAGCAGTACTTC
size: .; V: TRBV2; D: .; J: TRBJ1-1; CDR3: CASSRLENTEAFF; DNA: TGTGCCAGCAGTCGACTGGAGAACACTGAAGCTTTCTTT
size: .; V: TRBV6-5; D: TRBD1; J: TRBJ1-2; CDR3: CASSYFARDRDGYTF; DNA: TGTGCCAGCAGTTACTTTGCCCGGGACAGGGATGGCTACACCTTC
size: .; V: TRBV15; D: .; J: TRBJ2-5; CDR3: CATSLGAGQETQYF; DNA: TGTGCCACCAGCCTGGGGGCGGGCCAAGAGACCCAGTACTTC
size: .; V: TRBV13; D: .; J: TRBJ1-2; CDR3: CASSLYQAPGDGYTF; DNA: TGTGCCAGCAGCTTGTACCAGGCGCCGGGGGATGGCTACACCTTC
size: .; V: TRBV13; D: .; J: TRBJ1-4; CDR3: CASSSTGGSEKLFF; DNA: TGTGCCAGCAGCTCGACCGGGGGAAGTGAAAAACTGTTTTTT
size: .; V: TRBV11-3; D: TRBD1; J: TRBJ2-1; CDR3: CASSQGTGSGGSYNEQFF; DNA: TGTGCCAGCAGCCAAGGGACAGGGTCAGGGGGCTCCTACAATGAGCAGTTCTTC
size: .; V: TRBV14; D: TRBD2; J: TRBJ2-1; CDR3: CASSQDWGRAWNEQFF; DNA: TGTGCCAGCAGCCAAGATTGGGGGAGGGCTTGGAATGAGCAGTTCTTC
size: .; V: TRBV7-6; D: TRBD2; J: TRBJ2-1; CDR3: CASSLGTSGSLAYNEQFF; DNA: TGTGCCAGCAGCTTAGGGACTAGCGGGAGCTTGGCCTACAATGAGCAGTTCTTC
size: few; V: TRBV6-1; D: TRBD1; J: TRBJ1-1; CDR3: CASSEGYRGNTEAFF; DNA: TGTGCCAGCAGTGAAGGATACAGGGGGAACACTGAAGCTTTCTTT
size: .; V: TRBV7-8; D: .; J: TRBJ2-1; CDR3: CASSHRQVYNEQFF; DNA: TGTGCCAGCAGCCATAGACAGGTCTACAATGAGCAGTTCTTC
size: .; V: TRBV6-5; D: .; J: TRBJ1-2; CDR3: CASSYSDGGAYGYTF; DNA: TGTGCCAGCAGTTACTCAGATGGGGGCGCGTATGGCTACACCTTC
size: .; V: TRBV11-2; D: TRBD2; J: TRBJ2-1; CDR3: CASSLEGLAGGWSYNEQFF; DNA: TGTGCCAGCAGCCTCGAGGGACTAGCGGGAGGTTGGTCCTACAATGAGCAGTTCTTC
size: few; V: TRBV11-2; D: .; J: TRBJ2-7; CDR3: CASSLWAAIHSYEQYF; DNA: TGTGCCAGCAGCTTATGGGCCGCCATCCACTCCTACGAGCAGTACTTC
size: .; V: TRBV6-4; D: TRBD1; J: TRBJ1-2; CDR3: CASIDRGPSYGYTF; DNA: TGTGCCAGCATTGACAGGGGGCCGAGCTATGGCTACACCTTC
size: .; V: TRBV6-5; D: .; J: TRBJ2-2; CDR3: CASSPPSVTGELFF; DNA: TGTGCCAGCAGTCCACCTAGCGTCACCGGGGAGCTGTTTTTT
size: .; V: TRBV18; D: .; J: TRBJ2-7; CDR3: CASSPPQSYEQYF; DNA: TGTGCCAGCTCACCACCCCAATCCTACGAGCAGTACTTC
size: .; V: TRBV27; D: .; J: TRBJ2-1; CDR3: CASSLLTNYNEQFF; DNA: TGTGCCAGCAGTTTATTAACAAACTACAATGAGCAGTTCTTC
size: .; V: TRBV19; D: TRBD2; J: TRBJ2-7; CDR3: CASSATSAKTSEQYF; DNA: TGTGCCAGTAGTGCCACTAGCGCGAAGACGAGCGAGCAGTACTTC
size: .; V: TRBV10-1; D: TRBD1; J: TRBJ2-3; CDR3: CASSGQGSTDTQYF; DNA: TGCGCCAGCAGCGGACAGGGAAGCACAGATACGCAGTATTTT
size: .; V: TRBV27; D: .; J: TRBJ2-1; CDR3: CASTSAYRLWGDNEQFF; DNA: TGTGCCAGCACCTCAGCATACAGGCTTTGGGGGGACAATGAGCAGTTCTTC
size: .; V: TRBV20-1; D: .; J: TRBJ1-1; CDR3: CSARDQGLFFF; DNA: TGCAGTGCTAGAGATCAGGGTCTATTTTTCTTT
size: .; V: TRBV5-1; D: TRBD1; J: TRBJ2-2; CDR3: CASSSTGGLSGELFF; DNA: TGCGCCAGCAGCTCGACAGGGGGTTTGTCCGGGGAGCTGTTTTTT
size: .; V: TRBV2; D: .; J: TRBJ1-5; CDR3: CASTPGWSGNQPQHF; DNA: TGTGCCAGCACCCCAGGGTGGTCGGGCAATCAGCCCCAGCATTTT
size: .; V: TRBV7-2; D: TRBD2; J: TRBJ2-1; CDR3: CASSLMSGSYNEQFF; DNA: TGTGCCAGCAGCTTAATGAGCGGGAGTTACAATGAGCAGTTCTTC
size: .; V: TRBV5-1; D: TRBD1; J: TRBJ2-7; CDR3: CASKIGGQGYYEQYF; DNA: TGCGCCAGCAAAATAGGGGGACAGGGTTACTACGAGCAGTACTTC
size: few; V: TRBV28; D: TRBD2; J: TRBJ2-3; CDR3: CATGGSTDTQYF; DNA: TGTGCCACCGGGGGGAGCACAGATACGCAGTATTTT
size: .; V: TRBV7-9; D: TRBD1; J: TRBJ2-1; CDR3: CASRPSTGQGAILQFF; DNA: TGTGCCAGCAGGCCGTCTACGGGACAGGGGGCAATACTGCAGTTCTTC
size: .; V: TRBV6-6; D: .; J: TRBJ1-2; CDR3: CASSLDRLGYTF; DNA: TGTGCCAGCAGTTTAGACAGACTTGGCTACACCTTC
size: .; V: TRBV11-2; D: TRBD1; J: TRBJ1-2; CDR3: CASSSWTGGYGYTF; DNA: TGTGCCAGCAGCAGTTGGACAGGGGGGTATGGCTACACCTTC
size: .; V: TRBV27; D: TRBD1; J: TRBJ1-1; CDR3: CASRLWTGMNTEAFF; DNA: TGTGCCAGCAGACTCTGGACAGGTATGAACACTGAAGCTTTCTTT
size: .; V: TRBV27; D: TRBD2; J: TRBJ2-7; CDR3: CASRLIAGVSYEQYF; DNA: TGTGCCAGCAGGTTAATAGCGGGAGTTTCCTACGAGCAGTACTTC
size: .; V: TRBV2; D: .; J: TRBJ2-3; CDR3: CASSGSVSSTDTQYF; DNA: TGTGCCAGCAGTGGTAGCGTATCCAGCACAGATACGCAGTATTTT
size: .; V: TRBV28; D: TRBD1; J: TRBJ2-7; CDR3: CASTAGTGGYEQYF; DNA: TGTGCCAGCACCGCCGGGACAGGTGGGTACGAGCAGTACTTC
size: .; V: TRBV30; D: .; J: TRBJ2-7; CDR3: CAWTPTGIHEQYF; DNA: TGTGCCTGGACCCCCACAGGGATCCACGAGCAGTACTTC
size: few; V: TRBV28; D: .; J: TRBJ1-2; CDR3: CASSFTVPNNYGYTF; DNA: TGTGCCAGCAGTTTCACAGTCCCAAATAACTATGGCTACACCTTC
size: few; V: TRBV11-3; D: .; J: TRBJ2-7; CDR3: CASSLDHRRSYEQYF; DNA: TGTGCCAGCAGCTTAGATCACCGCAGATCCTACGAGCAGTACTTC
size: .; V: TRBV6-1; D: .; J: TRBJ2-3; CDR3: CASSENAGGTDTQYF; DNA: TGTGCCAGCAGTGAAAATGCAGGGGGCACAGATACGCAGTATTTT
size: .; V: TRBV19; D: TRBD2; J: TRBJ2-7; CDR3: CASGLAGPYEQYF; DNA: TGTGCCAGTGGACTAGCGGGTCCCTACGAGCAGTACTTC